This is a list of T cell receptor beta chains from one sample in a study of CXCR3-negative and CXCR3-positive naive CD8 T cells. One entry per CDR3 protein, without DNA, is what TCRdb gives after re-calling the 5' RACE reads. The sample totals 45,000 or so distinct CDR3 sequences. Sample: naive CXCR3- CD8+ T cells from blood. Receptors originate from a human donor in good health. Some clones in this sample may be carry-over from other donors' samples. The CDR3 runs from the conserved cysteine through the conserved F or W.

>TRBV2|TRBJ2-7
CATYLTQLEQYF
>TRBV14|TRBJ1-6
CASSRRSSYNSPLHF
>TRBV29-1|TRBJ2-2
CSVERGPGELFF
>TRBV6-2/TRBV6-3|TRBJ2-7
CASSLLDSPPEQYF
>TRBV5-6|TRBJ2-1
CASSFSGGHNEQFF
>TRBV29-1|TRBJ2-5
CSVEAPSGEAREETQYF
>TRBV4-1|TRBJ2-7
CASSQESWVSSTYEQYF
>TRBV27|TRBJ2-5
CASSRLPQRGGQETQYF
>TRBV6-5|TRBJ2-3
CASSFGDQQYF
>TRBV3-1|TRBJ1-1
CASSQVEMGRSKNTEAFF
>TRBV20-1|TRBJ2-5
CSARDPGQMETQYF
>TRBV29-1|TRBJ1-4
CSAGTGGESEKLFF
>TRBV28|TRBJ1-2
CASSSPGEGHYGYTF
>TRBV7-9|TRBJ1-1
CASSPDTIEAFF
>TRBV28|TRBJ2-7
CASQRGGEQYF
>TRBV7-6|TRBJ1-1
CASSLAPRYEDFF
>TRBV29-1|TRBJ2-3
CSVQGTDTQYF
>TRBV20-1|TRBJ1-2
CSARSAGKPANYGYTF
>TRBV4-2|TRBJ2-1
CASSLWLEDYNEQFF
>TRBV12-3/TRBV12-4|TRBJ1-2
CASSRATGSNYGYTF
>TRBV28|TRBJ2-3
CASSSLLADTQYF
>TRBV25-1|TRBJ1-1
CASSEYGRGPEAFF
>TRBV28|TRBJ2-2
CAIAGTLNTGELFF
>TRBV29-1|TRBJ2-1
CSAPSGSRNEQFF
>TRBV7-6|TRBJ2-7
CASRPDGSYEQYF
>TRBV27|TRBJ1-6
CASRTRETNSPLHF
>TRBV29-1|TRBJ2-7
CSVEDYNSYEQYF
>TRBV3-1|TRBJ1-4
CASSQEGRPNEKLFF
>TRBV7-8|TRBJ2-7
CASGQGSYEQYF
>TRBV12-3/TRBV12-4|TRBJ1-2
CASKIKKGLNYGYTF
>TRBV28|TRBJ2-3
CASSTSLLNRDSSRPTQYF
>TRBV12-3/TRBV12-4|TRBJ2-1
CASSLRGISYNEQFF
>TRBV28|TRBJ2-5
CASSLMGNQETQYF
>TRBV7-2|TRBJ2-5
CASSSWDRGRQETQYF
>TRBV29-1|TRBJ2-7
CSVDPGDHEQYF
>TRBV7-6|TRBJ2-1
CASSWDSSLEQFF
>TRBV28|TRBJ2-5
CASSLLAELQETQYF
>TRBV7-9|TRBJ1-2
CASSSLQGGSNYGYTF
>TRBV29-1|TRBJ2-5
CSVDGEGTQYF
>TRBV5-4|TRBJ2-1
CASSLKGLAGGPLSYNEQFF
>TRBV12-3/TRBV12-4|TRBJ2-7
CASGGTGGSYEQYF
>TRBV20-1|TRBJ2-2
CSATLPNLGSGELFF
>TRBV5-1|TRBJ2-1
CASLKMRRDHNEQFF
>TRBV14|TRBJ2-1
CASSNTDWANEQFF
>TRBV2|TRBJ2-5
CASPRTSGRNQETQYF
>TRBV7-9|TRBJ1-1
CASSLGWTEAFF
>TRBV28|TRBJ2-7
CASSFSGEQYF
>TRBV7-9|TRBJ1-1
CASSPRDTEAFF
>TRBV13|TRBJ2-4
CASSSTGTGGPENIQYF
>TRBV7-2|TRBJ1-2
CASSTNRGSVDGYTF
>TRBV29-1|TRBJ2-7
CSVRDINYEQYF